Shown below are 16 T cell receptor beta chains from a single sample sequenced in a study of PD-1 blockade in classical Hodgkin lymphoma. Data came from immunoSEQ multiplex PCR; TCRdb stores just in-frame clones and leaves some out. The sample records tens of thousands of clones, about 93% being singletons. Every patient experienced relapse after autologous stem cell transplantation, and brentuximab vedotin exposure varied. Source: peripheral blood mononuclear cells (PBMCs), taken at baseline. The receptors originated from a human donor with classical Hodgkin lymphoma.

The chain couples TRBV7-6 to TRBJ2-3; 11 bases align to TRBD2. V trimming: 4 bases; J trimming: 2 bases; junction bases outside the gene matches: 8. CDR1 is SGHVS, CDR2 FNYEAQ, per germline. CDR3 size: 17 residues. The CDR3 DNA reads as TGTGCCAGCAGCTCCGCGCCGGGACTAGCGGACACAGATACGCAGTATTTT. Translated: CASSSAPGLADTDTQYF. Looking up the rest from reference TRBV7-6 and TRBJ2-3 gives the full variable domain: GAGVSQSPRYKVTKRGQDVALRCDPISGHVSLYWYRQALGQGPEFLTYFNYEAQQDKSGLPNDRFSAERPEGSISTLTIQRTEQRDSAMYRCASSSAPGLADTDTQYFGPGTRLTVL.

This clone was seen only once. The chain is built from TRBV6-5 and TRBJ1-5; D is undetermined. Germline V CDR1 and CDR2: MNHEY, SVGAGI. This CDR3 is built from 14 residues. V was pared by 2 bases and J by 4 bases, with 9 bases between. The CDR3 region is CASSYRAENQPQHF. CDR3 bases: TGTGCCAGCAGTTACAGGGCAGAGAATCAGCCCCAGCATTTT.

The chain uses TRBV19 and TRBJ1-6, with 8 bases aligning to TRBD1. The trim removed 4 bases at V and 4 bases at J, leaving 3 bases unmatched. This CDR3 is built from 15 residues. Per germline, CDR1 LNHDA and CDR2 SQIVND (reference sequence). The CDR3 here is CASSTGGGYNSPLHF. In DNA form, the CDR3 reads TGTGCCAGTAGTACAGGGGGCGGGTATAATTCACCCCTCCACTTT.

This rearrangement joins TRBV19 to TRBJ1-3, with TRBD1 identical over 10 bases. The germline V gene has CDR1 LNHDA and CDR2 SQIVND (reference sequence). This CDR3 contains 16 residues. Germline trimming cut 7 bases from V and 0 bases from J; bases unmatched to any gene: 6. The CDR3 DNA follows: TGTGCCAGTACCGAGGACAGGGGGTACTCTGGAAACACCATATATTTT. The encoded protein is CASTEDRGYSGNTIYF.

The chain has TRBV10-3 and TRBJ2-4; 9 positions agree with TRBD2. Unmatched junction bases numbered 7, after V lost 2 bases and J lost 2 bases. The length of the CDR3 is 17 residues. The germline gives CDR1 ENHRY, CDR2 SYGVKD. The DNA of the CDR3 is TGTGCCATCAGTGAGCTAGCGGGGAGGGAACCCAAAAACATTCAGTACTTC. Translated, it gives CAISELAGREPKNIQYF.

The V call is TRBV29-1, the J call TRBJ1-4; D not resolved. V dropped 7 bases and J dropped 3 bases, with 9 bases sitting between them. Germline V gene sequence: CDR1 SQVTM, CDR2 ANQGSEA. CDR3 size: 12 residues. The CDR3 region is CSGSKANEKLFF. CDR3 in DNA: TGCAGCGGCAGCAAGGCTAATGAAAAACTGTTTTTT. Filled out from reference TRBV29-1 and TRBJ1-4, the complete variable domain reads SAVISQKPSRDICQRGTSLTIQCQVDSQVTMMFWYRQQPGQSLTLIATANQGSEATYESGFVIDKFPISRPNLTFSTLTVSNMSPEDSSIYLCSGSKANEKLFFGSGTQLSVL.

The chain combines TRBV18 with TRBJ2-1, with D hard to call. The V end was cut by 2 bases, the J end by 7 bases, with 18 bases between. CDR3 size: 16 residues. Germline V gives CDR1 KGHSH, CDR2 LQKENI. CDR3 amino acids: CASSPITGANGNEQFF. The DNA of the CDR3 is TGTGCCAGCTCACCAATAACGGGCGCCAATGGGAATGAGCAGTTCTTC.

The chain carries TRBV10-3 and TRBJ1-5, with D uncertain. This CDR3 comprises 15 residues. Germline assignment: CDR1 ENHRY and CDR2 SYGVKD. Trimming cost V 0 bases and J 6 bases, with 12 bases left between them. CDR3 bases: TGTGCCATCAGTGAGTCGACCGGTAGCGGTCAGCCCCAGCATTTT. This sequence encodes CAISESTGSGQPQHF.

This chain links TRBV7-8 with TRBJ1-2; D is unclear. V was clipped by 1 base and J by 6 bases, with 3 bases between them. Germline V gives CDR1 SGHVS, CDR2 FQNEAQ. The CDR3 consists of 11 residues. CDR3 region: CASSLGDGYTF. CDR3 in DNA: TGTGCCAGCAGCTTAGGAGATGGCTACACCTTC.

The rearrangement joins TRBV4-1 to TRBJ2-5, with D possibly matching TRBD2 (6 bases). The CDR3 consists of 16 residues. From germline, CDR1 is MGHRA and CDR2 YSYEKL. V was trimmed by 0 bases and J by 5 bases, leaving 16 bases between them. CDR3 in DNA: TGCGCCAGCAGCCAAGATTCCCTGACTAGGCAGGAGACCCAGTACTTC. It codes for CASSQDSLTRQETQYF.

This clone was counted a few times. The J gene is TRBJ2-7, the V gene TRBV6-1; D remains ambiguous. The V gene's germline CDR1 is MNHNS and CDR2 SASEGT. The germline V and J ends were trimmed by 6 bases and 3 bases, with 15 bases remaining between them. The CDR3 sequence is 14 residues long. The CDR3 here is CASRDTGPLYEQYF. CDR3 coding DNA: TGTGCCAGCAGGGATACCGGCCCCCTCTACGAGCAGTACTTC.

The CDR3 spells CASSFLQSQPQHF. CDR3 bases: TGTGCCAGCAGTTTCCTCCAGAGCCAGCCCCAGCATTTT. The V and J genes are TRBV27 and TRBJ1-5, with unresolved D. Trimming removed 3 bases at V and 7 bases at J, with 10 bases between. Germline-derived CDR1 and CDR2 are MNHEY and SMNVEV (reference sequence). The CDR3 loop spans 13 amino acids.

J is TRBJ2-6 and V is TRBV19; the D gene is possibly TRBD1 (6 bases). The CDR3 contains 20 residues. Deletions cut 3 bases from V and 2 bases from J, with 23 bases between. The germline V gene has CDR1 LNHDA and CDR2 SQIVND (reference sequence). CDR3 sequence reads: CASSMFRDINLVAGANVLTF. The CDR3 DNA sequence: TGTGCCAGTAGTATGTTCCGGGACATAAATCTCGTAGCTGGGGCCAACGTCCTGACTTTC.

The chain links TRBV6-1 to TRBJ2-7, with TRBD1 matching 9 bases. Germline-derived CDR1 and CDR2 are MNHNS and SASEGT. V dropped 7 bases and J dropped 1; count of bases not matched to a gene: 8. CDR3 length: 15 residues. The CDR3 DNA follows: TGTGCCAGCACCTCCGGGACAGGGATATCCTACGAGCAGTACTTC. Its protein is CASTSGTGISYEQYF.

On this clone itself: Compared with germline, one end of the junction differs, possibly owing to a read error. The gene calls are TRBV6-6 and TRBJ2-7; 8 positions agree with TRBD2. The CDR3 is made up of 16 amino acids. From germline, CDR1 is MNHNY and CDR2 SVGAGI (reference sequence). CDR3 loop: CAGSYHPGGGMYEQYF. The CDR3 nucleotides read TGTGCCGGCAGTTACCATCCGGGCGGGGGGATGTACGAGCAGTACTTC.

This chain's CDR3 is CASSLAANTEAFF. The DNA for the CDR3 is TGTGCCAGCAGCTTGGCGGCAAACACTGAAGCTTTCTTT. The V call is TRBV5-6, the J call TRBJ1-1, with D hard to call. Germline CDR1 reads SGHDT; CDR2 reads YYEEEE. The V end lost 0 bases, the J end lost 2 bases, and 5 bases lay between the germline ends. This CDR3 is 13 amino acids long.